This paragraph reports one T cell receptor beta chain. The method was immunoSEQ multiplex PCR; TCRdb's version includes in-frame clones alone and lacks a portion of them. The table records some 86,000 clones, 86% of them present only once. This entry is derived from a study of OX40 agonist ivuxolimab in advanced cancers. This CDR3 contains 15 residues. Germline CDR1 reads LNHDA; CDR2 reads SQIVND (reference sequence). V was shortened by 3 bases and J by 5 bases, with 16 bases between the two germline ends. This TCR was sampled from an adult with an advanced solid tumor such as melanoma, head and neck, liver or kidney cancer. Sequenced material: CD4+ or CD8+ T cells sorted from blood, taken in a trial of the OX40 agonist ivuxolimab. The chain links TRBV19 to TRBJ1-1; D not resolved. The CDR3: CASSILLGGKTEAFF. CDR3 DNA: TGTGCCAGTAGTATTTTACTTGGAGGGAAAACTGAAGCTTTCTTT.